These T cell receptor beta chains were read from a single sample in a study of CD8+CD57+ T cells in acquired aplastic anemia. TCRdb itself ran the reads through MiXCR, one entry per CDR3 protein. The table records around 180,000 distinct CDR3 sequences, about 60% of them present only once. Source material: sorted CD4+, CD8+, or CD8+CD57+ T cells (not recorded which) from PBMCs. The source of these receptors is a human donor in good health. CDR3s include the opening cysteine and the closing phenylalanine or tryptophan.

V	length	J	CDR3
TRBV13	15	TRBJ2-7	CASSSHHTSTYEQYF
TRBV20-1	13	TRBJ1-2	CSATFGGGYGYTF
TRBV20-1	12	TRBJ2-7	CSARGLSYEQYF
TRBV11-2	15	TRBJ2-2	CASSTGTSNTGELFF
TRBV24-1	13	TRBJ1-5	CATNRETGQPQHF
TRBV10-1	14	TRBJ2-7	CASSNTRDRDEQYF
TRBV2	13	TRBJ2-7	CASSEGRTYEQYF
TRBV19	15	TRBJ1-4	CASSMGGAGSEKLFF
TRBV5-1	15	TRBJ2-5	CASSFNGGLGKTQYF
TRBV2	13	TRBJ1-1	CASSEGLNTEAFF
TRBV20-1	9	TRBJ2-7	CQNIYEQYF
TRBV9	15	TRBJ2-7	CASSGGGGAAYEQYF
TRBV7-3	16	TRBJ1-5	CASSLSQGTGNQPQHF
TRBV6-2/TRBV6-3	11	TRBJ2-7	CASSYGVEQYF
TRBV15	16	TRBJ2-1	CATSRDVDLGYNEQCF
TRBV19	15	TRBJ1-5	CASSIIEKGNQPQHF
TRBV7-6	16	TRBJ2-3	CASSPFAGRQTDTQYF
TRBV4-2	18	TRBJ1-1	CASGPGGQGKVMNTEAFF
TRBV29-1	14	TRBJ1-1	CSAALGGVNTEAFF
TRBV18	17	TRBJ2-3	CASSLVPFGASTDTQYF
TRBV7-9	14	TRBJ1-2	CASSFLDGNYSYTF
TRBV15	14	TRBJ2-7	CATSPRMVGREQYF
TRBV7-9	16	TRBJ2-5	CASSDHPARGRETQYF
TRBV20-1	14	TRBJ1-1	CSARDPRGGTEAFF
TRBV7-9	11	TRBJ2-7	CASSSSIEQYF
TRBV15	18	TRBJ2-7	CATTHLPPVGTDPYEQYF
TRBV24-1	18	TRBJ2-2	CATSDPRIGAPGTGELFF
TRBV19	12	TRBJ1-1	CASSVDSTEAFF
TRBV19	14	TRBJ1-1	CASSKRDLNTEAFF
TRBV12-3/TRBV12-4	13	TRBJ2-7	CASSLDMSYEQYF
TRBV24-1	13	TRBJ1-5	CATQRNGNQPQHF
TRBV10-3	15	TRBJ1-2	CAISDPRTPGVGCTF
TRBV9	16	TRBJ2-3	CASSGGTAQQRATQYF
TRBV2	12	TRBJ2-7	CASGTGRHEQYF
TRBV6-4	14	TRBJ1-6	CARGGGGKGSPLHF
TRBV7-8	18	TRBJ2-6	CASSLGYRGLLGANVLTF
TRBV24-1	15	TRBJ2-3	CATSASQGGADTQYF
TRBV19	15	TRBJ1-2	CASSIFGGINYGYTF
TRBV20-1	14	TRBJ2-7	CSARDRQVLYEQYF
TRBV10-1	13	TRBJ1-1	CASRGTGNTEAFF
TRBV6-6	13	TRBJ2-1	CASSSPPKGEQFF
TRBV29-1	14	TRBJ2-7	CSVDRGRGSYEQYF